This record concerns one T cell receptor (beta chain) sequence. Sequencing was performed with immunoSEQ multiplex PCR; in TCRdb, only in-frame clones are kept and a portion is missing. Found here are 200,000 or so clones, 60% to 85% of them singletons; the top ten hold 15% to 20%. This entry belongs to a study of blood T cell repertoires in COVID-19. Study-level background: The study drew acute and convalescent COVID-19 samples from the United States, Italy and Spain.

The germline CDR1 and CDR2 sequences are SGHRS and YFSETQ. The CDR3 contains 16 residues. The V end lost 0 bases, the J end lost 4 bases, and 16 bases lay between the germline ends. J is TRBJ1-2 and V is TRBV5-1; a weak D match, TRBD1 (5 bases). The origin of this receptor is a man aged 55 to 70 with active or convalescent COVID-19. Sequencing input: peripheral blood. The CDR3 DNA is TGCGCCAGCAGCTTGGGGGCAGGGTCTTATAGCTATGGCTACACCTTC. Amino acids: CASSLGAGSYSYGYTF.